A selection of T cell receptor beta chains follows, all from one sample in a study of blood T cell repertoires in COVID-19. Clones were read by immunoSEQ multiplex PCR, and TCRdb kept only the in-frame ones, dropping some. The table shows 430,000 or so clones, with 70% to 90% occurring only once. Material: PBMCs or T cells enriched from blood (not recorded which). The receptors derive from a woman in her thirties or forties who had recovered from COVID-19. CDR3s include the opening cysteine and the closing phenylalanine or tryptophan. D genes are given only for firm matches. Clone size appears in some rows only: once, few, many, or a class for an expanded clone.

J gene	V gene	clone size	D gene	CDR3 protein	CDR3 DNA
TRBJ1-2	TRBV5-6	NA	TRBD1	CASSLTGQEYYGYTF	TGTGCCAGCAGCTTGACTGGACAGGAATACTATGGCTACACCTTC
TRBJ2-2	TRBV3-1/TRBV3-2	NA	NA	CASSQVQGGYEDTGELFF	TGTGCCAGCAGCCAAGTACAGGGGGGGTACGAGGACACCGGGGAGCTGTTTTTT
TRBJ2-5	TRBV20-1	NA	NA	CSARRRETQYF	TGCAGTGCTAGACGGAGAGAGACCCAGTACTTC
TRBJ1-1	TRBV7-9	NA	NA	CASNRGRLNTEAFF	TGTGCCAGCAACCGAGGAAGACTTAACACTGAAGCTTTCTTT
TRBJ2-5	TRBV24-1	few	TRBD1	CATSEGYTGGSQETQYF	TGTGCCACCAGTGAGGGGTACACAGGGGGCTCCCAAGAGACCCAGTACTTC
TRBJ1-5	TRBV4-1	NA	NA	CASSQVPVRQTNQPQHF	TGCGCCAGCAGCCAAGTCCCCGTCCGGCAGACAAATCAGCCCCAGCATTTT
TRBJ1-5	TRBV30	NA	NA	CAWIEGNQPQHF	TGTGCCTGGATTGAGGGCAATCAGCCCCAGCATTTT
TRBJ1-6	TRBV6-5	NA	NA	CASSYEGQNNSPLHF	TGTGCCAGCAGTTACGAGGGCCAGAATAATTCACCCCTCCACTTT
TRBJ2-5	TRBV5-1	NA	TRBD2	CASALGGQETQYF	TGCGCCAGCGCCCTGGGGGGGCAAGAGACCCAGTACTTC
TRBJ1-5	TRBV10-2	NA	NA	CASRNEWGAGQPQHF	TGCGCCAGCAGAAATGAGTGGGGCGCAGGCCAGCCCCAGCATTTT
TRBJ2-3	TRBV30	NA	NA	CAWSVGGGDTQYF	TGTGCCTGGAGTGTGGGAGGGGGAGATACGCAGTATTTT
TRBJ2-7	TRBV4-1	NA	NA	CASSHIRGAYEQYF	TGCGCCAGCAGCCATATTCGCGGAGCCTACGAGCAGTACTTC
TRBJ2-7	TRBV19	few	NA	CASSIDDSWLSEQYF	TGTGCCAGTAGTATAGACGACAGCTGGTTAAGCGAGCAGTACTTC
TRBJ2-1	TRBV11-2	NA	TRBD2	CASSPGRDYNEQFF	TGTGCCAGCAGCCCAGGGAGGGACTACAATGAGCAGTTCTTC
TRBJ1-1	TRBV4-3	NA	NA	CASTKTNRAFYTEAFF	TGCGCCAGCACCAAAACTAACAGGGCATTTTACACTGAAGCTTTCTTT
TRBJ1-2	TRBV7-8	NA	NA	CASSLGAGPNYGYTF	TGTGCCAGCAGCTTGGGGGCGGGTCCTAACTATGGCTACACCTTC
TRBJ2-7	TRBV6-2/TRBV6-3	NA	NA	CASSYSLQGPGEQYF	TGTGCCAGCAGTTACTCGTTGCAGGGGCCGGGGGAGCAGTACTTC
TRBJ2-1	TRBV2	once	NA	CASSERWGTDDEQFF	TGTGCCAGCAGTGAAAGGTGGGGCACCGACGATGAGCAGTTCTTC
TRBJ2-7	TRBV6-2/TRBV6-3	NA	TRBD2	CASSFLPGTSGSYEQYF	TGTGCCAGCAGTTTCCTGCCCGGGACTAGCGGGAGCTACGAGCAGTACTTC
TRBJ2-1	TRBV12-3/TRBV12-4	NA	TRBD2	CASLTSANEQFF	TGTGCCAGCTTAACTAGCGCCAATGAGCAGTTCTTC
TRBJ2-7	TRBV6-5	NA	TRBD2	CASRQGLADYEQYF	TGTGCCAGCAGGCAGGGACTAGCGGACTACGAGCAGTACTTC
TRBJ1-1	TRBV2	NA	TRBD1	CASRDDRGLDTEAFF	TGTGCCAGCCGGGATGACAGGGGTTTGGACACTGAAGCTTTCTTT
TRBJ1-2	TRBV20-1	NA	NA	CSARWGAGYTF	TGCAGTGCTAGATGGGGAGCTGGCTACACCTTC
TRBJ1-2	TRBV6-2/TRBV6-3	once	NA	CASSYRGGIDGYTF	TGTGCCAGCAGTTACAGGGGCGGAATCGACGGCTACACCTTC
TRBJ1-2	TRBV4-1	NA	TRBD1	CASSQPYRGRREGYTF	TGCGCCAGCAGCCAACCCTACAGGGGGCGCCGAGAGGGCTACACCTTC
TRBJ2-5	TRBV12-5	NA	NA	CASGTSGVIETQYF	TGTGCTAGTGGGACGTCAGGGGTTATAGAGACCCAGTACTTC
TRBJ2-3	TRBV10-3	NA	TRBD1	CAISLNPGTGKDTQYF	TGTGCCATCAGTTTAAATCCCGGGACAGGGAAAGATACGCAGTATTTT
TRBJ2-7	TRBV7-9	NA	TRBD1	CASSGEESGGEQYF	TGTGCCAGCAGCGGAGAGGAGTCAGGGGGCGAGCAGTACTTC
TRBJ2-5	TRBV7-8	NA	NA	CASSLTVDQETQYF	TGTGCCAGCAGCCTGACAGTAGATCAAGAGACCCAGTACTTC
TRBJ2-2	TRBV5-4	NA	TRBD2	CASSPQGTSIGTGELFF	TGTGCCAGCAGCCCACAGGGGACTAGCATAGGCACCGGGGAGCTGTTTTTT
TRBJ1-1	TRBV11-2	NA	NA	CASSPTQRNTEAFF	TGTGCCAGCAGCCCCACGCAGCGGAACACTGAAGCTTTCTTT
TRBJ2-7	TRBV27	NA	NA	CASSLGGVSGYEQYF	TGTGCCAGCAGTTTAGGAGGAGTCTCCGGCTACGAGCAGTACTTC
TRBJ2-4	TRBV28	NA	TRBD2	CASSPAGAGKNIQYF	TGTGCCAGCAGCCCAGCGGGGGCCGGCAAAAACATTCAGTACTTC
TRBJ2-1	TRBV5-4	NA	NA	CASSPGLQEDNEQFF	TGTGCCAGCAGCCCGGGACTCCAGGAAGACAATGAGCAGTTCTTC
TRBJ1-4	TRBV27	few	NA	CASSSTYNELREKLFF	TGTGCCAGCAGTTCGACCTACAACGAACTACGTGAAAAACTGTTTTTT
TRBJ1-4	TRBV29-1	NA	TRBD1	CSGTGGTGDEKLFF	TGCAGCGGTACCGGGGGGACAGGGGATGAAAAACTGTTTTTT
TRBJ1-6	TRBV30	few	NA	CAWSAEVYNSPLHF	TGTGCCTGGAGCGCGGAGGTGTATAATTCACCCCTCCACTTT
TRBJ2-1	TRBV7-6	NA	TRBD2	CASSAGTSGRHEQFF	TGTGCCAGCAGCGCTGGGACTAGCGGGAGGCATGAGCAGTTCTTC
TRBJ1-1	TRBV13	once	NA	CASSLLKMNTEAFF	TGTGCCAGCAGCTTACTAAAAATGAACACTGAAGCTTTCTTT
TRBJ2-7	TRBV6-5	NA	NA	CASSYSEYLSYEQYF	TGTGCCAGCAGTTATAGTGAATACCTTTCCTACGAGCAGTACTTC
TRBJ2-7	TRBV20-1	NA	TRBD1	CSASTTGEGAYEQYF	TGCAGTGCTAGTACGACAGGGGAAGGGGCCTACGAGCAGTACTTC
TRBJ2-6	TRBV21-1	NA	NA	CALVHGGQLNSGANVLTF	TGTGCCTTAGTCCATGGGGGACAGCTCAACTCTGGGGCCAACGTCCTGACTTTC
TRBJ2-2	TRBV11-3	NA	NA	CASNFMGGTNTGELFF	TGTGCCAGCAACTTTATGGGGGGAACGAACACCGGGGAGCTGTTTTTT
TRBJ1-1	TRBV19	NA	TRBD1	CASSSPGQGNEAFF	TGTGCCAGTAGTTCACCGGGACAGGGAAATGAAGCTTTCTTT
TRBJ2-5	TRBV7-7	NA	NA	CASSLDFAEQETQYF	TGTGCCAGCAGCTTAGATTTTGCGGAACAAGAGACCCAGTACTTC
TRBJ1-2	TRBV5-1	NA	TRBD1	CASSPGQGRGGAYGYTF	TGCGCCAGCAGCCCCGGACAGGGAAGAGGAGGGGCCTATGGCTACACCTTC
TRBJ2-1	TRBV7-2	NA	TRBD2	CASSLVLAGGGDEQFF	TGTGCCAGCAGCTTAGTCCTAGCGGGAGGCGGCGATGAGCAGTTCTTC